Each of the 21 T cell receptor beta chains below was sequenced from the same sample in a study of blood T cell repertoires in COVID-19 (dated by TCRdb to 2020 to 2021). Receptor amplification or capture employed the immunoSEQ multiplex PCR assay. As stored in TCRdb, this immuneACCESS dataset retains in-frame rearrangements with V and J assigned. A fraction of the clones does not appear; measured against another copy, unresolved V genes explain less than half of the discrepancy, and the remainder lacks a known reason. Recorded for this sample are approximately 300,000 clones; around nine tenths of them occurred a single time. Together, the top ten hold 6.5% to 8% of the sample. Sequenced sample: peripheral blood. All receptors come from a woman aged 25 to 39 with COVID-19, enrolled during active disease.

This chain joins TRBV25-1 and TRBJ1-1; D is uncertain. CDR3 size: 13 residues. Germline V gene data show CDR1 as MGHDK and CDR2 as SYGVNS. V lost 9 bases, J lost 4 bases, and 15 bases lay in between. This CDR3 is CARLTAGSTEAFF. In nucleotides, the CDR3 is TGTGCCAGGCTTACGGCGGGGTCCACTGAAGCTTTCTTT.

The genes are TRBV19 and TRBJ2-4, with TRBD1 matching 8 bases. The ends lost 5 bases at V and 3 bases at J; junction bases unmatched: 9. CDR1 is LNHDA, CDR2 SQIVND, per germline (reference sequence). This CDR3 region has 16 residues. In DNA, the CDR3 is TGTGCCAGTAGTGGCAACAGGGGGTCGGGCAAAAACATTCAGTACTTC. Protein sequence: CASSGNRGSGKNIQYF.

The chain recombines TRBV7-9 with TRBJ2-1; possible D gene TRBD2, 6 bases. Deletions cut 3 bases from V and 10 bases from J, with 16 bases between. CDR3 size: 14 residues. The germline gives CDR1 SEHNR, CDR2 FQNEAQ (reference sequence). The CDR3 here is CASSFPGGKREQFF. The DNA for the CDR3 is TGTGCCAGCAGCTTTCCAGGAGGGAAACGAGAGCAGTTCTTC. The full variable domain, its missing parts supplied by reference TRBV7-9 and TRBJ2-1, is DTGVSQNPRHKITKRGQNVTFRCDPISEHNRLYWYRQTLGQGPEFLTYFQNEAQLEKSRLLSDRFSAERPKGSFSTLEIQRTEQGDSAMYLCASSFPGGKREQFFGPGTRLTVL.

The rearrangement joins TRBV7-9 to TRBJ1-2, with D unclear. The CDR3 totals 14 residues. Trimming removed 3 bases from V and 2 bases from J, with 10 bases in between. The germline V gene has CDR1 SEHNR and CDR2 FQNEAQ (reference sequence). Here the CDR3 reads CASSFDGRNYGYTF. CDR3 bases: TGTGCCAGCAGCTTTGATGGCAGAAACTATGGCTACACCTTC.

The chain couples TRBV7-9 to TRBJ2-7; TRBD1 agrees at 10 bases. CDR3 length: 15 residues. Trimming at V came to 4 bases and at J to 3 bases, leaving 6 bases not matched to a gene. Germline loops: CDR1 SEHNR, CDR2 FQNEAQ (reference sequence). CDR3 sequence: CASSSGDRGFYEQYF. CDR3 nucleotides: TGTGCCAGCAGCTCCGGGGACAGGGGATTCTACGAGCAGTACTTC. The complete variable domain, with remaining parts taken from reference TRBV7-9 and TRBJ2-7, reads DTGVSQNPRHKITKRGQNVTFRCDPISEHNRLYWYRQTLGQGPEFLTYFQNEAQLEKSRLLSDRFSAERPKGSFSTLEIQRTEQGDSAMYLCASSSGDRGFYEQYFGPGTRLTVT.

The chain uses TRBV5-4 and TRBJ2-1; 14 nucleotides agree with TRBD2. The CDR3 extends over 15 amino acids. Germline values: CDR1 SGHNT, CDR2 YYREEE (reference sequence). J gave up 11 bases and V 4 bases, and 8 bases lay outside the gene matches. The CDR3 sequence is CASSPPTSGRAQQFF. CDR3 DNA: TGTGCCAGCAGCCCCCCGACTAGCGGGAGGGCCCAGCAGTTCTTC.

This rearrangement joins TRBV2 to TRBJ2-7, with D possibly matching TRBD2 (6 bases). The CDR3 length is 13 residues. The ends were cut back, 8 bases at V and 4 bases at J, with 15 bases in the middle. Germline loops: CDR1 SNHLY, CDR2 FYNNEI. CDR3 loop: CASRLGEMYEQYF. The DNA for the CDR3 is TGTGCCAGCCGACTAGGTGAGATGTACGAGCAGTACTTC.

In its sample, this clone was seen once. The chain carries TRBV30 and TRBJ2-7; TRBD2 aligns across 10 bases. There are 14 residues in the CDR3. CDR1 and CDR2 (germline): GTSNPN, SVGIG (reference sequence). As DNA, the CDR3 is TGTGCGACTACCGCTAGCGGGGGTTTATACGAGCAGTACTTC. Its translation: CATTASGGLYEQYF.

CDR3 DNA sequence: TGCAGTGCTAGTCTCTTAGCGGGAGGGATTGGCGAGCAGTACTTC. It yields the protein CSASLLAGGIGEQYF. The chain combines TRBV20-1 with TRBJ2-7; 11 bases agree with TRBD2. Germline loops: CDR1 DFQATT, CDR2 SNEGSKA (reference sequence). J gave up 6 bases and V 3 bases, and 10 bases lay outside the gene matches. This CDR3 is built from 15 residues.

The CDR3 coding sequence is TGCAGCGTTGAAGGCGGAGAGAGCTCTGGGGCCAACGTCCTGACTTTC. It yields the protein CSVEGGESSGANVLTF. The chain is built from TRBV29-1 and TRBJ2-6, with D uncertain. Per the germline V gene, CDR1 is SQVTM and CDR2 is ANQGSEA. This CDR3 is 16 amino acids long. The V gene lost 1 base and the J gene lost 0 bases, with 10 bases spanning the gap.

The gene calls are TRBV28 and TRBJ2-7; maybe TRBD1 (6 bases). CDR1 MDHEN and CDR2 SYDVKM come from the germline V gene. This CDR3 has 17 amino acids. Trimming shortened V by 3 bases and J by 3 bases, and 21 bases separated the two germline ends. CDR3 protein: CASSLPRQATTFYEQYF. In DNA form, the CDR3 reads TGTGCCAGCAGTTTGCCCAGACAGGCCACCACCTTCTACGAGCAGTACTTC.

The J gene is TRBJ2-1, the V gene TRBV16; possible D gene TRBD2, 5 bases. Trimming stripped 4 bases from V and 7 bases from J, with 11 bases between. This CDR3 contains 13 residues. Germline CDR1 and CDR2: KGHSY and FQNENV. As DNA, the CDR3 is TGTGCCAGCAGCCCCTCGGGGTGGAATGAGCAGTTCTTC. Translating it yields CASSPSGWNEQFF. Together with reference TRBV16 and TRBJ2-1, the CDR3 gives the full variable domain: GEEVAQTPKHLVRGEGQKAKLYCAPIKGHSYVFWYQQVLKNEFKFLISFQNENVFDETGMPKERFSAKCLPNSPCSLEIQATKLEDSAVYFCASSPSGWNEQFFGPGTRLTVL.

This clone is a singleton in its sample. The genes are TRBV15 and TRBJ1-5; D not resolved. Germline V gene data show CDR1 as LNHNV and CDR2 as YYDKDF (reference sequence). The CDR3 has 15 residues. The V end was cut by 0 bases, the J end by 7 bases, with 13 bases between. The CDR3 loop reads CATSRDNGVGQPQHF. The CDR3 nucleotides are TGTGCCACCAGCAGAGATAACGGGGTGGGGCAGCCCCAGCATTTT.

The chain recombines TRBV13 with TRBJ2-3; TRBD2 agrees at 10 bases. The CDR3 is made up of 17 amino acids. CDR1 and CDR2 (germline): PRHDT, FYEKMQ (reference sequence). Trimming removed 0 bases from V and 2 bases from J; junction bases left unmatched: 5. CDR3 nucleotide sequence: TGTGCCAGCAGCTTAGGCCTCGGACTAGCGGTCACAGATACGCAGTATTTT. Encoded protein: CASSLGLGLAVTDTQYF.

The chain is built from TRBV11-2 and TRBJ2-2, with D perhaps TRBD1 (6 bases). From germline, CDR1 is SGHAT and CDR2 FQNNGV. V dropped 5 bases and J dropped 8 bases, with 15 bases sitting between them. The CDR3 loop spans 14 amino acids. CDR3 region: CASSLNQGIGELFF. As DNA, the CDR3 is TGTGCCAGCAGCCTAAACCAGGGGATAGGGGAGCTGTTTTTT.

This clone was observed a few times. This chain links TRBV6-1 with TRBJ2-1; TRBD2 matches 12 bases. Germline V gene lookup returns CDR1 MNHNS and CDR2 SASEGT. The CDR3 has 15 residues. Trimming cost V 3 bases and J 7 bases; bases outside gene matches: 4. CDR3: CASSDGLAGGNEQFF. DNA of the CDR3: TGTGCCAGCAGTGACGGGCTAGCGGGAGGGAATGAGCAGTTCTTC.

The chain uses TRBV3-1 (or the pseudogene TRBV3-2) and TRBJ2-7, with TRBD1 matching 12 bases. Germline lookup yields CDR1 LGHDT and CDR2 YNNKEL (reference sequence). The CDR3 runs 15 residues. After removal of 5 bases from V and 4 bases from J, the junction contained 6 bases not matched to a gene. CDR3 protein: CASSRGTGGVYEQYF. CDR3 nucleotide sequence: TGTGCCAGCAGCAGAGGGACAGGGGGCGTGTACGAGCAGTACTTC.

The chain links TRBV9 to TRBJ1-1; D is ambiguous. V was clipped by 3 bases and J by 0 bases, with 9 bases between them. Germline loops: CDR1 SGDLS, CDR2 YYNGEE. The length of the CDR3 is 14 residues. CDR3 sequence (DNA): TGTGCCAGCAGCGCCGGACTCTTGAACACTGAAGCTTTCTTT. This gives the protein CASSAGLLNTEAFF.

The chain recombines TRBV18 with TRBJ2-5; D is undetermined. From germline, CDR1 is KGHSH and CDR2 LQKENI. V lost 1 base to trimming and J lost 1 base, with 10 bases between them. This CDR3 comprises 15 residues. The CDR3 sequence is CASSPQQASQETQYF. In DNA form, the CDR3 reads TGTGCCAGCTCACCACAACAAGCGAGCCAAGAGACCCAGTACTTC.

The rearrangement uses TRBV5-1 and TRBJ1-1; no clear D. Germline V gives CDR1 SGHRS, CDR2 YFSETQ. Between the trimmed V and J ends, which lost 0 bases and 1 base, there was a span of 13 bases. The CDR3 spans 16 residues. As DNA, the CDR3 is TGCGCCAGCAGCTTGGCCGGGTGGCAACAGAACACTGAAGCTTTCTTT. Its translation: CASSLAGWQQNTEAFF.

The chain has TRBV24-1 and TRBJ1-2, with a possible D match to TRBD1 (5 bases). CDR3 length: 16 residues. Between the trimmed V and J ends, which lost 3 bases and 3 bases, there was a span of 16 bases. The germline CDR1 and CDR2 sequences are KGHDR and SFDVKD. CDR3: CATSDHSPTEYYGYTF. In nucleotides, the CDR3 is TGTGCCACCAGTGATCACTCCCCGACAGAGTACTATGGCTACACCTTC.